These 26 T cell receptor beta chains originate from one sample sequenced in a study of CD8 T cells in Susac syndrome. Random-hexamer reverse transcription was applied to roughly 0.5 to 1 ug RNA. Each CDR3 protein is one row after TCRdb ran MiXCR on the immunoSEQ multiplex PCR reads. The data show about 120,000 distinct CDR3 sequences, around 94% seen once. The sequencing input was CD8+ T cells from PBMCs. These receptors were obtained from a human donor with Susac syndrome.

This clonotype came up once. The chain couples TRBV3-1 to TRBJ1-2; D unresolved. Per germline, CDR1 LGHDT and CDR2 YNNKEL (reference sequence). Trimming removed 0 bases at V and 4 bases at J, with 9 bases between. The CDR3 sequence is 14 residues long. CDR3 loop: CASSQDRNLYGYTF. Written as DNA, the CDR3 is TGTGCCAGCAGCCAAGACCGGAACCTCTATGGCTACACCTTC.

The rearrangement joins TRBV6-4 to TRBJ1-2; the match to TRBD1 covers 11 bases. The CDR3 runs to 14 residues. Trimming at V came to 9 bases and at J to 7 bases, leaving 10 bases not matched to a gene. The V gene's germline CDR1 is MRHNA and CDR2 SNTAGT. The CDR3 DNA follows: TGTGCCAGTTCGTCCGGGACAGGGGGAGGTGGCTACACCTTC. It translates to CASSSGTGGGGYTF.

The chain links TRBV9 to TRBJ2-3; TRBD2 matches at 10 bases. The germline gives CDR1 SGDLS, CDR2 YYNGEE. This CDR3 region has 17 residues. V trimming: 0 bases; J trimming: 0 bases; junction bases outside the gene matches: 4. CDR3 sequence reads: CASSVASSGGSTDTQYF. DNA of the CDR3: TGTGCCAGCAGCGTAGCGTCTAGCGGGGGAAGCACAGATACGCAGTATTTT.

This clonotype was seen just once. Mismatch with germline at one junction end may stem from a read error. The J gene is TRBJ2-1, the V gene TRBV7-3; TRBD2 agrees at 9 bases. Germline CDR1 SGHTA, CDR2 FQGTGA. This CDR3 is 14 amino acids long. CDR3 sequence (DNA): TGTGCCAGCAGCCTAACCGGGACTAGCATTGAGCAGTTCTTC. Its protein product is CASSLTGTSIEQFF.

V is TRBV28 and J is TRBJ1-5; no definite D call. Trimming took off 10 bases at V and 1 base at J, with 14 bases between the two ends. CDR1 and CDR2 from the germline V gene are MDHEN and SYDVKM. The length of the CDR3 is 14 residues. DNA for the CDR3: TGTGCCACTTGGGCCTTAACCAGCAATCAGCCCCAGCATTTT. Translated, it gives CATWALTSNQPQHF.

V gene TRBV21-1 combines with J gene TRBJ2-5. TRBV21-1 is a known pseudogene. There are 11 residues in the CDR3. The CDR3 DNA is TGTGCCAGCAGGGTGGGGGAGACCCAGTACTTC. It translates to CASRVGETQYF.

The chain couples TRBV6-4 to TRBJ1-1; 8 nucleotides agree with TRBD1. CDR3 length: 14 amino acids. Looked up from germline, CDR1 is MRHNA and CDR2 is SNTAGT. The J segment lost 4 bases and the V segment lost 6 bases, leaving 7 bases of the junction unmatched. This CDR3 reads CASRLTGETTEAFF. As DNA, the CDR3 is TGTGCCAGCAGGCTGACAGGGGAAACCACTGAAGCTTTCTTT.

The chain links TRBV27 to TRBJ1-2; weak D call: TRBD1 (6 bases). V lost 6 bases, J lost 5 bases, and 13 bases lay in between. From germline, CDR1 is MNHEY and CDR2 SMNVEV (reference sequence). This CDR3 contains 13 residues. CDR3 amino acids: CASRSTGPYGYTF. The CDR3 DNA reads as TGTGCCAGCAGGTCCACAGGGCCGTATGGCTACACCTTC.

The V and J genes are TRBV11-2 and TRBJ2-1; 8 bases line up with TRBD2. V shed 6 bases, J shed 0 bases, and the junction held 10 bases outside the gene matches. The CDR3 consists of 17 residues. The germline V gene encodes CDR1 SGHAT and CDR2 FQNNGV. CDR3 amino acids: CASRSTSGASSYNEQFF. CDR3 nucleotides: TGTGCCAGCAGGTCTACTAGCGGTGCAAGCTCCTACAATGAGCAGTTCTTC.

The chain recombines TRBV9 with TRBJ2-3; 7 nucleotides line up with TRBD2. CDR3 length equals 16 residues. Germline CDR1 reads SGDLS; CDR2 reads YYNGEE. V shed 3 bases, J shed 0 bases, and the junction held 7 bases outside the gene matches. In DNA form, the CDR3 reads TGTGCCAGCAGCGACCTAGAAGCGGGGAGCACAGATACGCAGTATTTT. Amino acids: CASSDLEAGSTDTQYF. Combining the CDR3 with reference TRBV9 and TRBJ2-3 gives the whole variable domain DSGVTQTPKHLITATGQRVTLRCSPRSGDLSVYWYQQSLDQGLQFLIQYYNGEERAKGNILERFSAQQFPDLHSELNLSSLELGDSALYFCASSDLEAGSTDTQYFGPGTRLTVL.

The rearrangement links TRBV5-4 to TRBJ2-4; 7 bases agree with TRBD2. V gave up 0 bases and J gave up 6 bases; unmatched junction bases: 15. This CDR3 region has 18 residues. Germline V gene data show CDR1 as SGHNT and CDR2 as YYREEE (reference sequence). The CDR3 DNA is TGTGCCAGCAGCTTGGCCCCGTGGGGGGGGGAACTCGGAAACATTCAGTACTTC. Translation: CASSLAPWGGELGNIQYF.

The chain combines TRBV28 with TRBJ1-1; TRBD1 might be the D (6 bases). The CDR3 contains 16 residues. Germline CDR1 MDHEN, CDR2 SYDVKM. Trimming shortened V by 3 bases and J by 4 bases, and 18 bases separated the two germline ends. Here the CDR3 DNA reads TGTGCCAGCAGTTTGCCGTCAGGGGAAGGGGGCACTGAAGCTTTCTTT. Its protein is CASSLPSGEGGTEAFF. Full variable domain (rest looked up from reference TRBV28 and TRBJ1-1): DVKVTQSSRYLVKRTGEKVFLECVQDMDHENMFWYRQDPGLGLRLIYFSYDVKMKEKGDIPEGYSVSREKKERFSLILESASTNQTSMYLCASSLPSGEGGTEAFFGQGTRLTVV.

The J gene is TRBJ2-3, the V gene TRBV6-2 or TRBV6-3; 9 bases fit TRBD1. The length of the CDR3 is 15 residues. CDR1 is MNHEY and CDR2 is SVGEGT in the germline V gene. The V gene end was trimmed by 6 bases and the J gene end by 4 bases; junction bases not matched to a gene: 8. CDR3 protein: CASSATGGGSDTQYF. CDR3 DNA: TGTGCCAGCAGCGCAACAGGGGGCGGATCAGATACGCAGTATTTT.

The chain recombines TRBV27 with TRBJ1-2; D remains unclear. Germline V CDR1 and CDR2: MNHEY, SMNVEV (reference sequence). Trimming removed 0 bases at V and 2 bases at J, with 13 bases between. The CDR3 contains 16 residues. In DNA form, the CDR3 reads TGTGCCAGCAGTTTATCGGTCGGGCAAGGGAACTATGGCTACACCTTC. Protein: CASSLSVGQGNYGYTF.

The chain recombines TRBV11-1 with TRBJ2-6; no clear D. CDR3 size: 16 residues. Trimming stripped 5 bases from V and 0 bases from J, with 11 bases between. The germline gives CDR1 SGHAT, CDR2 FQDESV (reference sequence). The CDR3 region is CASSPQPSSGANVLTF. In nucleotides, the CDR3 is TGTGCCAGCAGCCCACAACCTAGCTCTGGGGCCAACGTCCTGACTTTC.

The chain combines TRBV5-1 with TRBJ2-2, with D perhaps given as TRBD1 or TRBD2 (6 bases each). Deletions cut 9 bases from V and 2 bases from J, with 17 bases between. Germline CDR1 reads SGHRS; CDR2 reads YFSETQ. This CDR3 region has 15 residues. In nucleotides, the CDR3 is TGCGCCACCGCCAGGGAGGACAGCAACACCGGGGAGCTGTTTTTT. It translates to CATAREDSNTGELFF.

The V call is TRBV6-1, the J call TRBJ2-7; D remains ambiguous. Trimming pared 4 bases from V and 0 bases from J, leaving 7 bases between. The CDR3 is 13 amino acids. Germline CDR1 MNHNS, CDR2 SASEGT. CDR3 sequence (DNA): TGTGCCAGCAGTGGCGACCACTCCTACGAGCAGTACTTC. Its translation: CASSGDHSYEQYF.

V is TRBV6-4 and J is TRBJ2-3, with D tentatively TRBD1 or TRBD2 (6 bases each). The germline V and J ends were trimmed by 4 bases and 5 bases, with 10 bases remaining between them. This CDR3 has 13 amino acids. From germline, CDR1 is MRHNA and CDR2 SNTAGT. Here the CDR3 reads CASSGEGGDTQYF. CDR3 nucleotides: TGTGCCAGCAGTGGCGAGGGGGGAGATACGCAGTATTTT.

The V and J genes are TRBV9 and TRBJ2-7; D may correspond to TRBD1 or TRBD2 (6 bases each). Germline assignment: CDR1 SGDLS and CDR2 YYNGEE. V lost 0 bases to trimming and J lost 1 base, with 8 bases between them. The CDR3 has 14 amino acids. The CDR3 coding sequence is TGTGCCAGCAGCGTAGAGGGGGGTTCCTACGAGCAGTACTTC. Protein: CASSVEGGSYEQYF.

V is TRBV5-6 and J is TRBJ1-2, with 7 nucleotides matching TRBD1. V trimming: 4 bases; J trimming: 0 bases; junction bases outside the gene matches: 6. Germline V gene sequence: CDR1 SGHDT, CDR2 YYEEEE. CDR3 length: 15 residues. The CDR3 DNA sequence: TGTGCCAGCAGCCCAGGGACAGACACTAACTATGGCTACACCTTC. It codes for CASSPGTDTNYGYTF.

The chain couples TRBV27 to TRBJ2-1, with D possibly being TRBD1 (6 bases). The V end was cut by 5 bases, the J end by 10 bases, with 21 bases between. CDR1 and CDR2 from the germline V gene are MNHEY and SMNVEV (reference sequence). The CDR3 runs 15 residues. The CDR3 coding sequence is TGTGCCAGCAGTCCCGCCGTGGGGACAAGGGAGGAGCAGTTCTTC. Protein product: CASSPAVGTREEQFF.

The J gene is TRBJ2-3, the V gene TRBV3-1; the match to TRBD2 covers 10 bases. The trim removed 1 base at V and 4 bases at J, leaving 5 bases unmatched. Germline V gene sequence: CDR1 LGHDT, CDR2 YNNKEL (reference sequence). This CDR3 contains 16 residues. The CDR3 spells CASSQGRSGGSDTQYF. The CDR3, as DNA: TGTGCCAGCAGCCAAGGTCGTAGCGGGGGGTCAGATACGCAGTATTTT.

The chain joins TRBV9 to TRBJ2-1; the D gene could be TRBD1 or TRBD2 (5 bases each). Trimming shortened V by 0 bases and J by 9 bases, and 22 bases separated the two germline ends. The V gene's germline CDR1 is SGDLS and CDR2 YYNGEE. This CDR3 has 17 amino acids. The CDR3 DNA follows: TGTGCCAGCAGCGTAGATTCGTCCCCCCTTCGGGGACGTGAGCAGTTCTTC. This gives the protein CASSVDSSPLRGREQFF.

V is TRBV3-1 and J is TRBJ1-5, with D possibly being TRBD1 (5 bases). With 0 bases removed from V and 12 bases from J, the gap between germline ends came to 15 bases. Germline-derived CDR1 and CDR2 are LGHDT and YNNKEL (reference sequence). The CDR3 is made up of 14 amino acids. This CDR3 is CASSQDPGSRHQHF. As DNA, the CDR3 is TGTGCCAGCAGCCAAGACCCAGGGTCCCGACACCAGCATTTT.

This CDR3 reads CSARDSGGTEAFF. The CDR3 region has the DNA TGCAGTGCTAGAGACTCAGGGGGCACTGAAGCTTTCTTT. The V call is TRBV20-1, the J call TRBJ1-1; 7 bases match TRBD1. Losses at the gene ends were 0 bases for V and 4 bases for J; bases not matched to a gene: 2. The CDR3 consists of 13 residues. Germline CDR1 and CDR2: DFQATT and SNEGSKA (reference sequence).

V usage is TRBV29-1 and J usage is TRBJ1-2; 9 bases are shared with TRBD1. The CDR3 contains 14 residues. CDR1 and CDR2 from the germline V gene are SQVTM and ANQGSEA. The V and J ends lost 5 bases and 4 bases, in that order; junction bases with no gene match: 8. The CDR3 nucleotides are TGCAGCGTTCCGGACGGACAGGGGACCTATGGCTACACCTTC. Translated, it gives CSVPDGQGTYGYTF.